The present T cell receptor (beta chain) was sequenced within a study of molecular identifiers for immune sequencing clone quantification. Study-wide background: Four of five splits of RNA from around 18,000 or 91,000 naive CD8 cells were sequenced in replicates.

Sorted cells numbering about 19,000 to 1,100,000, with 10%, 30% or 50% RNA, yielded the naive CD8 libraries. Using a CD8+CD4-CCR7+CD45RA+ phenotype, naive CD8 T cells were sorted. The CDR3 is 17 amino acids. Germline loops: CDR1 MGHRA, CDR2 YSYEKL. Trimming pared 1 base from V and 7 bases from J, leaving 22 bases between. Ten or more counts support this clonotype. In TCRdb, the PCR reads were re-called with MiXCR into one record per CDR3 protein. The sample consists of 490,000 or so distinct CDR3 sequences, around 23% of them appearing once. This clonotype was obtained from a human donor in good health. Some libraries in this study had Jurkat cell RNA spiked in. The V and J genes are TRBV4-1 and TRBJ1-1, with D maybe TRBD1 (6 bases). Sequencing was done on a sample of naive CD8+ T cells from blood, with Jurkat cell RNA spiked in. As to subset: FACS-sorted CD8+CD4-CCR7+CD45RA+ naive T cells. The CDR3 DNA reads as TGCGCCAGCAGCCAAGGGCTTAATCTGGGGGGCCGGAATGAAGCTTTCTTT. Its protein is CASSQGLNLGGRNEAFF.